This TCR beta chain comes out of a study of blood T cell repertoires in COVID-19. About the study: COVID-19 samples collected from the United States, Italy and Spain covered acute and convalescent phases. PBMCs, B-cell-depleted T cells, or T cells provided the cDNA or gDNA that made up the material.

This clone was found a few times. In the authors' methods: Scientists estimated how many nucleated cells there were by amplifying reference gene primers. The data were produced by immunoSEQ multiplex PCR, yet TCRdb's version contains in-frame clones alone and is incomplete. The V and J calls and clone size were taken over from that table, and D and trimming were inferred from the DNA. The sample lists over 200,000 clones; around 90% were seen once. This CDR3 spans 17 amino acids. The V and J ends lost 9 bases and 4 bases, in that order; junction bases with no gene match: 21. Germline V CDR1 and CDR2: KGHSH, LQKENI.

V gene TRBV18 combines with J gene TRBJ2-7, with 7 bases fitting TRBD1. Material for sequencing was peripheral blood. The receptor's source is a man in his sixties who had recovered from COVID-19. The CDR3 sequence: CASRVTGDPLTAYEQYF. CDR3 nucleotides: TGTGCCAGTCGGGTAACAGGGGATCCCCTTACCGCGTACGAGCAGTACTTC.